The table lists the clone carrying this TCR beta chain with many counts. Assembly of TCR beta libraries relied on iRepertoire HTBI primers together with Arm-PCR of CDR3 regions. TCRdb recomputed calls from the multiplex PCR reads with MiXCR, one row per CDR3 protein. The repertoire holds about 440,000 distinct CDR3 sequences, with around 17% as singletons. Germline V gives CDR1 SGHRS, CDR2 YFSETQ. The CDR3 covers 13 residues. Trimming removed 4 bases at V and 3 bases at J, with 11 bases between. The source of the sample is a study of regulatory T cells in long-lasting Graves disease. Noted time point: newly diagnosed GD, antithyroid drugs for less than 3 months. Scientists built the TCR library using RNA that was extracted from PBMCs. The sample was also reused in another study, on T cells in Graves' hyperthyroidism and ophthalmopathy.

The chain combines TRBV5-1 with TRBJ2-7; perhaps D is TRBD1 or TRBD2 (5 bases each). The specimen comprised peripheral blood mononuclear cells (PBMCs), sampled at new diagnosis, from a patient treated with antithyroid drugs. The sequence derives from a woman aged 18-35 years with Graves disease. CDR3 nucleotide sequence: TGCGCCAGCAGCCGGGACCAATACTACGAGCAGTACTTC. Its protein is CASSRDQYYEQYF.